One and the same sample provided the 24 T cell receptor beta chains below, sequenced in a study of cytomegalovirus exposure and HLA in healthy donors. A multiplex PCR was run with 60 Vbeta primers and 13 Jbeta primers. TCRdb's table, derived via immunoSEQ multiplex PCR, lists solely in-frame clones and lacks some. The table includes under 200,000 clones, about four fifths detected once. Sequencing used PBMCs. The origin of the receptors is a male donor in good health and CMV-seropositive.

The chain is built from TRBV28 and TRBJ1-2; 9 bases line up with TRBD1. Per the germline V gene, CDR1 is MDHEN and CDR2 is SYDVKM. The CDR3 covers 16 residues. The V and J ends lost 8 bases and 9 bases, in that order; junction bases with no gene match: 19. CDR3 region: CASAGTGRLPDDRYTF. DNA of the CDR3: TGTGCCAGCGCCGGGACAGGGAGACTTCCCGACGATCGCTACACCTTC.

The rearrangement joins TRBV7-2 to TRBJ2-7; perhaps TRBD1 as D (9 bases). V gave up 5 bases and J gave up 0 bases, with 17 bases separating them. CDR1 is SGHTA and CDR2 is FQGNSA in the germline V gene. The CDR3 extends over 16 amino acids. The CDR3 nucleotides are TGTGCCAGCAGCCTAGTAGCGGGACAGGGCTCCTACGAGCAGTACTTC. Protein: CASSLVAGQGSYEQYF.

The genes are TRBV28 and TRBJ1-1, with D uncertain. V gave up 10 bases and J gave up 12 bases, with 18 bases separating them. This CDR3 contains 11 residues. Germline assignment: CDR1 MDHEN and CDR2 SYDVKM. CDR3 nucleotide sequence: TGTGCCACCAACAACCCGGGAAGGACTTTCTTT. Its translation: CATNNPGRTFF.

The chain employs TRBV6-5 and TRBJ2-1; perhaps TRBD2 as D (5 bases). The CDR3 runs to 15 residues. Germline V CDR1 and CDR2: MNHEY, SVGAGI. V was trimmed by 6 bases and J by 5 bases, leaving 17 bases between them. The CDR3 DNA sequence: TGTGCCAGCAGCTTTAGATGGGCGGGTAACAATGAGCAGTTCTTC. Translation gives CASSFRWAGNNEQFF.

This clone was counted a single time. Written as DNA, the CDR3 is TGCGCCAGCAGTGTCGGATTCCGGCTAGCGGGGGATGGTAATGAGCAGTTCTTC. Amino acid sequence: CASSVGFRLAGDGNEQFF. This chain links TRBV10-1 with TRBJ2-1; 10 nucleotides match TRBD2. The J segment lost 7 bases and the V segment lost 4 bases, leaving 16 bases of the junction unmatched. This CDR3 comprises 18 residues. Germline CDR1 reads WNHNN; CDR2 reads SYGVQD (reference sequence).

V usage is TRBV4-3 and J usage is TRBJ2-3; D is uncertain. The V gene's germline CDR1 is LGHNA and CDR2 YSLEER. The CDR3 is 13 amino acids. The V gene lost 4 bases and the J gene lost 5 bases, with 10 bases spanning the gap. DNA for the CDR3: TGCGCCAGCAGCCCCCTTCCCGGAGATACGCAGTATTTT. The encoded protein is CASSPLPGDTQYF.

In nucleotides, the CDR3 is TGTGCCAGTTCCACCGGGACAGTCCAAGAGACCCAGTACTTC. It yields the protein CASSTGTVQETQYF. The chain is built from TRBV7-8 and TRBJ2-5; the match to TRBD1 covers 7 bases. The CDR3 is made up of 14 amino acids. Germline loops: CDR1 SGHVS, CDR2 FQNEAQ. V lost 9 bases and J lost 1; bases outside the gene matches: 8.

This clone showed up just once. The chain joins TRBV11-2 to TRBJ2-7; D uncertain. The CDR3 is made up of 13 amino acids. From germline, CDR1 is SGHAT and CDR2 FQNNGV. V lost 3 bases to trimming and J lost 0 bases, with 6 bases between them. This CDR3 is CASSLASSYEQYF. DNA for the CDR3: TGTGCCAGCAGCTTGGCCAGCTCCTACGAGCAGTACTTC.

The V gene is TRBV7-2, the J gene TRBJ2-7, with 14 bases that match TRBD2. This CDR3 is 15 amino acids long. V trimming: 3 bases; J trimming: 5 bases; junction bases outside the gene matches: 3. From germline, CDR1 is SGHTA and CDR2 FQGNSA. CDR3 sequence reads: CASSFPTSGGDEQYF. Written as DNA, the CDR3 is TGTGCCAGCAGCTTTCCGACTAGCGGGGGGGACGAGCAGTACTTC.

The chain employs TRBV2 and TRBJ1-5; the match to TRBD1 covers 11 bases. This CDR3 spans 13 amino acids. V was clipped by 5 bases and J by 7 bases; unmatched bases: 1. Germline V gene lookup returns CDR1 SNHLY and CDR2 FYNNEI. CDR3 region: CASSRTGGQPQHF. The CDR3 DNA follows: TGTGCCAGCAGTAGGACAGGGGGCCAGCCCCAGCATTTT.

V is TRBV5-6 and J is TRBJ2-4; a possible D gene is TRBD2 (5 bases). CDR1 SGHDT and CDR2 YYEEEE come from the germline V gene. The CDR3 has 13 amino acids. V lost 7 bases and J 8 bases, leaving 16 bases between the germline ends. This chain's CDR3 is CASRWAFSDIQYF. The CDR3 DNA follows: TGTGCCAGCCGCTGGGCCTTTAGCGACATTCAGTACTTC.

The chain joins TRBV2 to TRBJ2-5; tentatively, D is TRBD2 (5 bases). Germline V gene lookup returns CDR1 SNHLY and CDR2 FYNNEI. V was pared by 2 bases and J by 3 bases, with 10 bases between. CDR3 length: 14 residues. This chain's CDR3 is CASSEQGAEETQYF. The CDR3 region has the DNA TGTGCCAGCAGTGAACAAGGAGCGGAAGAGACCCAGTACTTC.

This rearrangement joins TRBV4-1 to TRBJ1-2; the D gene is possibly TRBD1 (6 bases). Germline CDR1 MGHRA, CDR2 YSYEKL. Trimming left V 1 base short and J 7 bases short, with 16 bases between. The CDR3 covers 15 residues. The CDR3 region is CASSQGRGAKAGYTF. CDR3 DNA: TGCGCCAGCAGCCAAGGACGGGGGGCTAAAGCTGGCTACACCTTC.

The rearrangement joins TRBV6-5 to TRBJ1-5, with 8 positions matching TRBD1. V gave up 6 bases and J gave up 5 bases; unmatched junction bases: 6. The CDR3 sequence is 14 residues long. In germline, CDR1 is MNHEY, CDR2 SVGAGI. The CDR3 DNA reads as TGTGCCAGCAGGAAACTCAGGGGGCATCAGCCCCAGCATTTT. It is translated as CASRKLRGHQPQHF.

The gene calls are TRBV28 and TRBJ2-1, with 11 bases that match TRBD1. This CDR3 has 16 amino acids. Germline CDR1 MDHEN, CDR2 SYDVKM. Unmatched junction bases numbered 6, after V lost 5 bases and J lost 3 bases. CDR3 sequence reads: CASSTPGTGGYNEQFF. CDR3 coding DNA: TGTGCCAGCAGTACTCCCGGGACAGGGGGCTACAATGAGCAGTTCTTC.

V usage is TRBV6-6 and J usage is TRBJ2-7, with D perhaps TRBD2 (6 bases). V gave up 7 bases and J gave up 0 bases, with 13 bases separating them. This CDR3 has 14 amino acids. Germline-derived CDR1 and CDR2 are MNHNY and SVGAGI (reference sequence). CDR3 bases: TGTGCCAGCACCGAACGGGACTCCTCCTACGAGCAGTACTTC. The encoded protein is CASTERDSSYEQYF.

The V and J genes are TRBV18 and TRBJ1-1, with 7 nucleotides matching TRBD1. This CDR3 comprises 13 residues. Germline V CDR1 and CDR2: KGHSH, LQKENI. The junction had 2 bases not matched to a gene; V was cut back by 2 bases and J by 5 bases. This chain's CDR3 is CASSPGGQTEAFF. In nucleotides, the CDR3 is TGTGCCAGCTCACCAGGGGGACAGACTGAAGCTTTCTTT.

The chain is built from TRBV20-1 and TRBJ1-1; D perhaps matches TRBD1 (6 bases). Germline V CDR1 and CDR2: DFQATT, SNEGSKA (reference sequence). The CDR3 spans 9 residues. This CDR3 is CRGARDAFF. DNA of the CDR3: TGCAGGGGGGCAAGGGACGCTTTCTTT.

V is TRBV5-4 and J is TRBJ2-3; D perhaps matches TRBD2 (6 bases). With 1 base removed from V and 5 bases from J, the gap between germline ends came to 11 bases. From germline, CDR1 is SGHNT and CDR2 YYREEE (reference sequence). The CDR3 runs 14 residues. As DNA, the CDR3 is TGTGCCAGCAGCTTGCGATCCGGGGGAGATACGCAGTATTTT. Amino acids: CASSLRSGGDTQYF.

This clone has a single count. The chain recombines TRBV5-1 with TRBJ2-1; 13 bases line up with TRBD2. The CDR3 loop spans 18 amino acids. Trimming took 3 bases from V and 6 from J; bases not matched to a gene: 12. Germline V gene lookup returns CDR1 SGHRS and CDR2 YFSETQ. CDR3 nucleotide sequence: TGCGCCAGCAGCTCGAAGGTTACTAGCGGGAGGGGATTCAATGAGCAGTTCTTC. Protein: CASSSKVTSGRGFNEQFF.

J is TRBJ1-2 and V is TRBV15; a weak D match, TRBD1 (5 bases). Germline V gene sequence: CDR1 LNHNV, CDR2 YYDKDF (reference sequence). This CDR3 region has 13 residues. V was trimmed by 6 bases and J by 5 bases, leaving 13 bases between them. The chain's CDR3 is CATRGEGLYGYTF. The CDR3 DNA follows: TGTGCCACCAGAGGGGAGGGACTGTATGGCTACACCTTC.

The CDR3 nucleotides read TGCGCCAGCAGCCCGGACAGGGAGGGCACTGAAGCTTTCTTT. Amino acid sequence: CASSPDREGTEAFF. V gene TRBV5-1 combines with J gene TRBJ1-1, with 8 bases lining up with TRBD1. Germline CDR1 and CDR2: SGHRS and YFSETQ. This CDR3 has 14 amino acids. Losses at the gene ends were 4 bases for V and 4 bases for J; bases not matched to a gene: 6.

V usage is TRBV30 and J usage is TRBJ2-7; the D gene is possibly TRBD1 (6 bases). The CDR3 spans 12 residues. CDR1 is GTSNPN and CDR2 is SVGIG in the germline V gene (reference sequence). V was trimmed by 1 base and J by 4 bases, leaving 8 bases between them. Here the CDR3 reads CAWSETGYEQYF. Written as DNA, the CDR3 is TGTGCCTGGAGTGAGACAGGATACGAGCAGTACTTC.

The genes are TRBV19 and TRBJ2-5, with D possibly being TRBD2 (6 bases). Germline V gene data show CDR1 as LNHDA and CDR2 as SQIVND (reference sequence). V lost 6 bases and J 3 bases, leaving 11 bases between the germline ends. The CDR3 sequence is 13 residues long. DNA for the CDR3: TGTGCCAGTAGCCGGGACTTAGAAGAGACCCAGTACTTC. Protein sequence: CASSRDLEETQYF.